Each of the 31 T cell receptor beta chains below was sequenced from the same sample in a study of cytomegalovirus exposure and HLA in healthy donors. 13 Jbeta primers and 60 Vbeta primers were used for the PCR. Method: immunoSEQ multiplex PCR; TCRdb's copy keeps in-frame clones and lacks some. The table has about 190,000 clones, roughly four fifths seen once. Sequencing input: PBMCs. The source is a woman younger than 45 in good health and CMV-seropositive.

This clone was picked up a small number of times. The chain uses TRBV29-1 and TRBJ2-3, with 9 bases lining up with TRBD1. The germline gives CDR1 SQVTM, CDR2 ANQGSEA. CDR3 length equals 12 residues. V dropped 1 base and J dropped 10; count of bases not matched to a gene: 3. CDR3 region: CSVEGGQGPQYF. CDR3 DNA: TGCAGCGTTGAAGGGGGACAGGGACCGCAGTATTTT.

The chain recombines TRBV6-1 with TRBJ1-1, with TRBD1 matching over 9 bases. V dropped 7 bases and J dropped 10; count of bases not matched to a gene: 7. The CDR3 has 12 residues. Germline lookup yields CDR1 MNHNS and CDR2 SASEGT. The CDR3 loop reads CASTSGTGSAFF. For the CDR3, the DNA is TGTGCCAGCACTTCCGGGACAGGGTCAGCTTTCTTT.

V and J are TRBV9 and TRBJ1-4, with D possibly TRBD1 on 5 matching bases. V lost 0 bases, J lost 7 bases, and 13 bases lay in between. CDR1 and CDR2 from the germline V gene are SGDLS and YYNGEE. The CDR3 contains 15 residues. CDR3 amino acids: CASSVGVGGSEKLFF. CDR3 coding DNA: TGTGCCAGCAGCGTAGGTGTTGGGGGGAGTGAAAAACTGTTTTTT.

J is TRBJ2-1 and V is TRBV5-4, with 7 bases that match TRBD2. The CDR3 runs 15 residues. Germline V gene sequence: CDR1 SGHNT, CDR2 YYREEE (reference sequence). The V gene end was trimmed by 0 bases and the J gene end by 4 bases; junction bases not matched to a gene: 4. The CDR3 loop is CASSLGASGYNEQFF. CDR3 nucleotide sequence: TGTGCCAGCAGCTTGGGAGCTAGCGGTTACAATGAGCAGTTCTTC.

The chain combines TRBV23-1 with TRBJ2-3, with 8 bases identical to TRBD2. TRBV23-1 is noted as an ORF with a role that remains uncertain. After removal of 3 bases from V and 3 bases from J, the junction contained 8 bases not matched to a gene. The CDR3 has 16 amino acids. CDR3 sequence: CASSHDRGGWTDTQYF. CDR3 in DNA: TGCGCCAGCAGTCATGACCGGGGGGGATGGACAGATACGCAGTATTTT.

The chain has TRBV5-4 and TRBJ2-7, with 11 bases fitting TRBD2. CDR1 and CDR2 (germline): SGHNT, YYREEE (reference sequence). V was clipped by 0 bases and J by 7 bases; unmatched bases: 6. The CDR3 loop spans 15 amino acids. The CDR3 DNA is TGTGCCAGCAGCTTGGGCAGTAGCGGGAGGGGTGAGCAGTACTTC. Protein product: CASSLGSSGRGEQYF.

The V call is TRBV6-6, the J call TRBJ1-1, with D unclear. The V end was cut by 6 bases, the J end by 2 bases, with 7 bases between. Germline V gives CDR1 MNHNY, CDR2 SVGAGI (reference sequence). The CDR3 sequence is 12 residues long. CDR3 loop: CASSTQNTEAFF. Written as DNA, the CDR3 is TGTGCCAGCAGCACACAAAACACTGAAGCTTTCTTT.

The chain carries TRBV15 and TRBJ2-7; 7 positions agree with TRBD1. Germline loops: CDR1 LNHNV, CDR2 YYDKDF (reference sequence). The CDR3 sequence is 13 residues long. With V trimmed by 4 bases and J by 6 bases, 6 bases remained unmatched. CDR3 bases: TGTGCCACCAGCACTCGGGACAGCTTCGAGCAGTACTTC. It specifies CATSTRDSFEQYF.

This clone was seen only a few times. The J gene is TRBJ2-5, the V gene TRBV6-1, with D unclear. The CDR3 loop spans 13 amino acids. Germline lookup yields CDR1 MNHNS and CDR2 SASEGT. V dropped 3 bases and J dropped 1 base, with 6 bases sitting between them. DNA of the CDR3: TGTGCCAGCAGTGACCGGGTCCAAGAGACCCAGTACTTC. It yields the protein CASSDRVQETQYF.

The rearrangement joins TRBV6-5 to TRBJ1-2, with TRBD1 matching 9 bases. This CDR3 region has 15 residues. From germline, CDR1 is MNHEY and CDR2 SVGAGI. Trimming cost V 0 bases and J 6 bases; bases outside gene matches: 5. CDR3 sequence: CASSYSSTGGNGYTF. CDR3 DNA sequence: TGTGCCAGCAGTTACTCGAGCACAGGGGGCAATGGCTACACCTTC.

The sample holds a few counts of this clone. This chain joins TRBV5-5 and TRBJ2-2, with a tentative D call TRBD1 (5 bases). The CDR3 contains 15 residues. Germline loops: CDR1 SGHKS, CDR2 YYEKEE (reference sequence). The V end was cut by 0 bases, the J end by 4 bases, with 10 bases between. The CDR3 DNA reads TGTGCCAGCAGCTTGGGCAGGGAAGGCACCGGGGAGCTGTTTTTT. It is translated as CASSLGREGTGELFF.

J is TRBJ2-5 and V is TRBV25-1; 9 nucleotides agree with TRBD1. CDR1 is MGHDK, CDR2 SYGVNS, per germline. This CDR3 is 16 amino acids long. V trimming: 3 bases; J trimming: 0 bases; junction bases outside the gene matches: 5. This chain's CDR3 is CASSETGTGNQETQYF. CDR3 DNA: TGTGCCAGCAGTGAGACCGGGACAGGGAACCAAGAGACCCAGTACTTC.

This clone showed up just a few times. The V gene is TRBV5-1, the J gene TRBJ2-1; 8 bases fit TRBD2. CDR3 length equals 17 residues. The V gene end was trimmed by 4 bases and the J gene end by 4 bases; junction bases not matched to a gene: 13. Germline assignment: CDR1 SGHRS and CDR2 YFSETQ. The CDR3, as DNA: TGCGCCAGCAGCGCTCAGGCCCTAGCGGGCCCGTACAATGAGCAGTTCTTC. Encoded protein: CASSAQALAGPYNEQFF.

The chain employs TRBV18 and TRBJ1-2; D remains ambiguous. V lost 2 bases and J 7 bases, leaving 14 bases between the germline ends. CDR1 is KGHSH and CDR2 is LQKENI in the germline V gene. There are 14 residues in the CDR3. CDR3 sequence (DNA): TGTGCCAGCTCACCAGGGCCAGATGTAGTTGGCTACACCTTC. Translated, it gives CASSPGPDVVGYTF. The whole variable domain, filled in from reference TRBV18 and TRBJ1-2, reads NAGVMQNPRHLVRRRGQEARLRCSPMKGHSHVYWYRQLPEEGLKFMVYLQKENIIDESGMPKERFSAEFPKEGPSILRIQQVVRGDSAAYFCASSPGPDVVGYTFGSGTRLTVV.

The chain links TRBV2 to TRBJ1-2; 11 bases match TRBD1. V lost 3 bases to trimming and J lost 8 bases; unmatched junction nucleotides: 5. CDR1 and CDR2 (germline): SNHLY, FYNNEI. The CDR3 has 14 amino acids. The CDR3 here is CASSEDRGREGYTF. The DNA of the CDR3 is TGTGCCAGCAGTGAGGACAGGGGGCGCGAAGGCTACACCTTC. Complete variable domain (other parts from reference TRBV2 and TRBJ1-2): EPEVTQTPSHQVTQMGQEVILRCVPISNHLYFYWYRQILGQKVEFLVSFYNNEISEKSEIFDDQFSVERPDGSNFTLKIRSTKLEDSAMYFCASSEDRGREGYTFGSGTRLTVV.

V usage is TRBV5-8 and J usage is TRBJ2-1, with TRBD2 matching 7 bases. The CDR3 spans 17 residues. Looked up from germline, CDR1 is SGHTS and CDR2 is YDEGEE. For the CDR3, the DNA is TGTGCGGACGAATATAGTTGGGGGAGGGTTTCCTACAATGAGCAGTTCTTC. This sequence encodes CADEYSWGRVSYNEQFF.

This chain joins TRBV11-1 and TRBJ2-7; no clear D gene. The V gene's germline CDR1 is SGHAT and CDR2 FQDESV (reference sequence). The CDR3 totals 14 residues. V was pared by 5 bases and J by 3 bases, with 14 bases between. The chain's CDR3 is CASSPTDARYEQYF. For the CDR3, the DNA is TGTGCCAGCAGCCCGACTGATGCCCGCTACGAGCAGTACTTC.

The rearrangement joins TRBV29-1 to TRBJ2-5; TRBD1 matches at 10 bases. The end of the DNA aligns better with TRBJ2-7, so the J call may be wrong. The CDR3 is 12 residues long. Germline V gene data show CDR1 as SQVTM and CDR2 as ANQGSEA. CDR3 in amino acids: CSVGDRGYEQYF. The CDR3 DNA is TGCAGCGTGGGGGACAGGGGCTACGAGCAGTACTTC.

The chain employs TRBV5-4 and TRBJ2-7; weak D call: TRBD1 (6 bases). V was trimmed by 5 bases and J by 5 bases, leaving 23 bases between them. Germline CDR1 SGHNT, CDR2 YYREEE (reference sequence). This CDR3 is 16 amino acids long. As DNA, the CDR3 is TGTGCCAGCAGTGCTCAGGGGCGGGCCTTTTTCCACGAGCAGTACTTC. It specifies CASSAQGRAFFHEQYF.

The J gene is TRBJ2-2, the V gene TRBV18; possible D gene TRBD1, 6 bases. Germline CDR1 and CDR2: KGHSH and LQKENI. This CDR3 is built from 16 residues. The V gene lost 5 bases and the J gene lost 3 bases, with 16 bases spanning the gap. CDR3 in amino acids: CASSGRTGLDTGELFF. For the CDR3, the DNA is TGTGCCAGCTCAGGAAGAACAGGGTTGGACACCGGGGAGCTGTTTTTT.

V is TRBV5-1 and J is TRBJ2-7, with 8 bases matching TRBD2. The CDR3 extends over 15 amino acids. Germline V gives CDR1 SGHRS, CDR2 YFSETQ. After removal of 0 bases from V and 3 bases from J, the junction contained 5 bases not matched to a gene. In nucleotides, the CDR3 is TGCGCCAGCAGCTTGGCGGGGGGGCCGGACTACGAGCAGTACTTC. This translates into CASSLAGGPDYEQYF.

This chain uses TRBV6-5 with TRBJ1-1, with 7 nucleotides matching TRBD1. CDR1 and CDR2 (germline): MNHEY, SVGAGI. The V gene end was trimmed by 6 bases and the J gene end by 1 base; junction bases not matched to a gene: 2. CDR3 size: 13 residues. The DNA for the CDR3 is TGTGCCAGCAGGCGGGACAGGAACACTGAAGCTTTCTTT. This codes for CASRRDRNTEAFF.

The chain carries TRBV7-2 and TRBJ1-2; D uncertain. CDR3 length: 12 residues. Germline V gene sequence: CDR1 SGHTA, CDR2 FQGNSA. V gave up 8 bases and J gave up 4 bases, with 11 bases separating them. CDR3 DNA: TGTGCCAGCGCCTGGGAGAGCTATGGCTACACCTTC. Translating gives CASAWESYGYTF.

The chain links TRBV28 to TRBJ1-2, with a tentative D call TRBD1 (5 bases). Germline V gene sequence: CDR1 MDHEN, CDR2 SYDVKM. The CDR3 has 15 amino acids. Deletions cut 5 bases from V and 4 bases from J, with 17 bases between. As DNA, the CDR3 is TGTGCCAGCAGTCACCGGCGGGGACTCATCTATGGCTACACCTTC. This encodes CASSHRRGLIYGYTF.

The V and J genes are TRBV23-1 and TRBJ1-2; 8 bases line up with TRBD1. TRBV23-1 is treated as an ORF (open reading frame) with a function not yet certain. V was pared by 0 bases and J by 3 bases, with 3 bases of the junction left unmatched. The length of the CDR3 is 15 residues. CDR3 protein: CASSQSAGGHYGYTF. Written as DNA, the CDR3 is TGCGCCAGCAGTCAATCGGCAGGGGGCCACTATGGCTACACCTTC.

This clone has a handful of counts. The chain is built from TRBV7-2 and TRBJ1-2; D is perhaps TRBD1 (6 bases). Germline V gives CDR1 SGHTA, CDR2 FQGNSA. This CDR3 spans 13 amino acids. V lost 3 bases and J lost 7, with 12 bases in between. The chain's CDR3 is CASSLEQGFGYTF. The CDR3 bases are TGTGCCAGCAGCTTGGAACAGGGTTTTGGCTACACCTTC.

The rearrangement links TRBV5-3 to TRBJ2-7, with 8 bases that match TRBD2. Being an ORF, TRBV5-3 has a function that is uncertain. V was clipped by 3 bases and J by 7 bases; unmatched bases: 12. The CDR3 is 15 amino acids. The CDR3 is CARSSPGVRGEEQYF. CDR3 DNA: TGTGCCAGAAGCTCCCCGGGGGTGCGGGGGGAGGAGCAGTACTTC.

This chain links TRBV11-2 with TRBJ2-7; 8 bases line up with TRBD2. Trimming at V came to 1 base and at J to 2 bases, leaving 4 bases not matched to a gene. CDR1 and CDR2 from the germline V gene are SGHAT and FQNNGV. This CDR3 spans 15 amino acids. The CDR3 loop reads CASSLVGGGPYEQYF. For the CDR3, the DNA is TGTGCCAGCAGCTTAGTCGGGGGGGGACCCTACGAGCAGTACTTC.

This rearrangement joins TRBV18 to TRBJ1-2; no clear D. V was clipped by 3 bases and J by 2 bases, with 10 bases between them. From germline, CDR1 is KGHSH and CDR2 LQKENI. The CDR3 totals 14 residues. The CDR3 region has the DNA TGTGCCAGCTCACCTCTAGTGGCCAACTATGGCTACACCTTC. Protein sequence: CASSPLVANYGYTF.

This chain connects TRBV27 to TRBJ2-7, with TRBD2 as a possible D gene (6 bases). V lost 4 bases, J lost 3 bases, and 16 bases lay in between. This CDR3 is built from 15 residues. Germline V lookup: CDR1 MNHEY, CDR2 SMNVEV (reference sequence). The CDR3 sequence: CASSSRWVAVYEQYF. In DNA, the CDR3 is TGTGCCAGCAGTTCCCGTTGGGTAGCGGTCTACGAGCAGTACTTC.

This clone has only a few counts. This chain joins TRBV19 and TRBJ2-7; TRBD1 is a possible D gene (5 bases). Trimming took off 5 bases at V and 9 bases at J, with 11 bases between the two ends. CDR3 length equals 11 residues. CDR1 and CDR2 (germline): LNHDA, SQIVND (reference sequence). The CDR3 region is CASSSKGWQYF. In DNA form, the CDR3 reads TGTGCCAGTAGTTCCAAGGGGTGGCAGTACTTC.